Included here is one TCR beta chain sequence, with context. This record belongs to a study of T-cell reconstitution after alpha-beta-depleted transplantation in children. The TCRbeta library incorporated unique molecular identifiers. A single record per CDR3 protein comes from TCRdb applying MiXCR to the PCR reads. This table has 450,000 to 600,000 distinct CDR3 sequences, approximately 29% appearing once. The CDR3 consists of 15 residues. The V gene end was trimmed by 3 bases and the J gene end by 7 bases; junction bases not matched to a gene: 9. CDR1 and CDR2 from the germline V gene are SGHTA and FQGNSA.

The TCR was taken from a human donor who donated a stem cell graft to a child with aplastic anemia. Sequenced material: PBMCs from the stem cell graft donor, taken from the stem cell graft. The gene calls are TRBV7-2 and TRBJ1-2; TRBD1 matches at 9 bases. The CDR3, as DNA: TGTGCCAGCAGCTTGAACCCAACAGGGGGCCGTGGCTACACCTTC. Its translation: CASSLNPTGGRGYTF.